This is a list of T cell receptor beta chains from one sample in a study of monozygotic twins with inflammatory bowel disease. TCRdb reprocessed the 5' RACE reads, with one entry per CDR3 protein and no DNA. This sample carries fewer than 400,000 distinct CDR3 sequences, with less than 6.5% going to the ten biggest clones. Sequenced sample: blood. The receptors originated from a human donor with ulcerative colitis or Crohn's disease, or a healthy co-twin of an affected twin (not recorded which). CDR3s include the opening cysteine and the closing phenylalanine or tryptophan. Fields, in order: V gene, J gene, CDR3 protein.

>TRBV5-1|TRBJ2-2
CASSVAGAETGELFF
>TRBV4-3|TRBJ2-1
CASSQADRANEQFF
>TRBV7-2|TRBJ2-2
CASSVGQSTGELFF
>TRBV12-3/TRBV12-4|TRBJ1-6
CASSRVVGSPLHF
>TRBV6-5|TRBJ2-5
CASSYSGSGNQETQYF
>TRBV7-2|TRBJ2-4
CASSPYLTEAKNIQYF
>TRBV20-1|TRBJ2-2
CSARDSSGLGNTGELFF
>TRBV11-2|TRBJ2-1
CASSFSRGGEQFF
>TRBV12-3/TRBV12-4|TRBJ2-1
CASSSVGLAEQFF
>TRBV5-6|TRBJ2-3
CASSLWTGAWATDTQYF
>TRBV7-9|TRBJ1-4
CASSVPGQGALEKLFF
>TRBV3-1|TRBJ2-1
CASSRRAGRLDNEQFF
>TRBV7-2|TRBJ1-1
CASSLVTGGTEAFF
>TRBV7-8|TRBJ1-5
CASSLLGQGYQPQHF
>TRBV7-2|TRBJ2-7
CASSSSQGDEQYF
>TRBV5-6|TRBJ2-3
CASSLVAGELDTQYF
>TRBV12-3/TRBV12-4|TRBJ2-1
CASSFGVTSGEQFF
>TRBV7-2|TRBJ2-1
CASSPGLGEQFF
>TRBV23-1|TRBJ2-7
CASSRPGTGMNEQYF
>TRBV7-2|TRBJ2-1
CASSLVGQGYNEQFF
>TRBV6-2/TRBV6-3|TRBJ2-7
CASSYLQGQADEQYF
>TRBV20-1|TRBJ1-5
CSANRMNQPQHF
>TRBV27|TRBJ1-5
CASRDLPGGNQPQHF
>TRBV7-9|TRBJ2-3
CASSSLGQGSDTQYF
>TRBV5-6|TRBJ2-3
CASSFIAGLNTDTQYF
>TRBV20-1|TRBJ2-1
CSARKGGGSSYNEQFF
>TRBV20-1|TRBJ2-7
CSSYRVGYEQYF
>TRBV20-1|TRBJ1-1
CSASSRLDTEAFF
>TRBV5-4|TRBJ1-4
CASSPGTSNNNEKLFF
>TRBV19|TRBJ2-7
CASSTGRIQSYEQYF
>TRBV27|TRBJ1-1
CAGSSRDRVVTEAFF
>TRBV12-3/TRBV12-4|TRBJ1-1
CASQFTGDRAFF
>TRBV2|TRBJ1-2
CASSDSMQGKFYGYTF
>TRBV5-1|TRBJ2-6
CASSLGRAGANVLTF
>TRBV7-2|TRBJ1-1
CASSLGTGDNTEAFF
>TRBV12-3/TRBV12-4|TRBJ2-1
CASILRLAGKQFF
>TRBV12-3/TRBV12-4|TRBJ1-2
CASSRDRGRENYGYTF
>TRBV18|TRBJ1-1
CASSPDWTGVAFF
>TRBV19|TRBJ2-7
CASSRSRQAYEQYF
>TRBV6-2/TRBV6-3|TRBJ2-2
CASLPRLNTGELFF
>TRBV5-1|TRBJ2-6
CASSLGPFSGANVLTF
>TRBV10-3|TRBJ2-2
CAIRGESNTGELFF
>TRBV4-2|TRBJ2-7
CASSHSAGESYEQYF
>TRBV18|TRBJ2-5
CASQLGQEETQYF
>TRBV5-1|TRBJ2-3
CASSLDSGGAGDTQYF
>TRBV10-1|TRBJ2-3
CASSEAGRGQGTQYF
>TRBV12-3/TRBV12-4|TRBJ1-2
CASSRGRQGARTASYGYTF
>TRBV7-2|TRBJ2-1
CASMRRAQVDNEQFF
>TRBV6-1|TRBJ2-1
CASSPRTGVNEQFF
>TRBV29-1|TRBJ2-4
CSVEVSVGGLVAKNIQYF
>TRBV6-1|TRBJ1-1
CASSQLTELNTEAFF
>TRBV9|TRBJ2-3
CASSVAVKLGGALRGNTQYF
>TRBV2|TRBJ2-4
CASMRRAKNIQYF
>TRBV5-1|TRBJ2-1
CASTLTGLGVNEQFF